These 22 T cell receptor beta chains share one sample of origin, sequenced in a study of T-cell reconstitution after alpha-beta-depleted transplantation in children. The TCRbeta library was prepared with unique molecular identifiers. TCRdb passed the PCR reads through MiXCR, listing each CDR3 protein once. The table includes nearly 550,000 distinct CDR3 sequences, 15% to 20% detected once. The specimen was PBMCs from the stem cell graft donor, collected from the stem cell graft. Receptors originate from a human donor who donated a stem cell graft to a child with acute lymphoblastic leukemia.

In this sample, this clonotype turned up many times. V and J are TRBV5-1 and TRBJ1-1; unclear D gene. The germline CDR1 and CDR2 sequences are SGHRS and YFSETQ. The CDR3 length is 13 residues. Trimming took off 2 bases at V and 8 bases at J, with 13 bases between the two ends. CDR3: CASSLIPGVEAFF. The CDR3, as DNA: TGCGCCAGCAGCTTAATTCCCGGGGTAGAAGCTTTCTTT.

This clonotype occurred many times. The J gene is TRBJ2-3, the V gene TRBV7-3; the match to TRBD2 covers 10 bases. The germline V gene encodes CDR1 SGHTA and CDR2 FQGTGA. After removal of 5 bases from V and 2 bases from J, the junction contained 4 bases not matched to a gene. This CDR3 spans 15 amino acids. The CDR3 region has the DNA TGTGCCAGCAGCCCTGGACTAGCGGACACAGATACGCAGTATTTT. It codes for CASSPGLADTDTQYF.

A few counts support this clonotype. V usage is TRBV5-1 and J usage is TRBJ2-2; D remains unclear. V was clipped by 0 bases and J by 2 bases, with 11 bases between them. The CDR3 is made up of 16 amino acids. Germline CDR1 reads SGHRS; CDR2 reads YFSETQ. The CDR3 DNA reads TGCGCCAGCAGCTTGGGAGTACTTTATAACACCGGGGAGCTGTTTTTT. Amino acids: CASSLGVLYNTGELFF.

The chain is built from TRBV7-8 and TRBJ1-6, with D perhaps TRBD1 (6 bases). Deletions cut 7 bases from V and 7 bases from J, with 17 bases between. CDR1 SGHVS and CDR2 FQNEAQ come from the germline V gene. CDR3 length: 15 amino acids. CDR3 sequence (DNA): TGTGCCAGCACCCCAAACAGGGCGAGGAATTCACCCCTCCACTTT. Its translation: CASTPNRARNSPLHF.

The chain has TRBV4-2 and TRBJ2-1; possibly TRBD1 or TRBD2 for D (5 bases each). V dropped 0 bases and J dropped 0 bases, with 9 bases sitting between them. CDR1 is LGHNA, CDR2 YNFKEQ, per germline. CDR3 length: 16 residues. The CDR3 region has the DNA TGTGCCAGCAGCCAAGAAATGAGGGGCTCCTACAATGAGCAGTTCTTC. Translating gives CASSQEMRGSYNEQFF.

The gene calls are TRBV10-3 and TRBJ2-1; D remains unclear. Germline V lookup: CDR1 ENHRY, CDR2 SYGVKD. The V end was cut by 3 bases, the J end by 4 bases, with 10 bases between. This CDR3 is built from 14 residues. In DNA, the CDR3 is TGTGCCATCAGTGACCAAGGGCCATACAATGAGCAGTTCTTC. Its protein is CAISDQGPYNEQFF.

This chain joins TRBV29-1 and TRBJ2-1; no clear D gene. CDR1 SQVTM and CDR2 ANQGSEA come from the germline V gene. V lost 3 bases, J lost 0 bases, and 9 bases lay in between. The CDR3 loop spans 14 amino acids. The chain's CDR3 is CSVDRSSSYNEQFF. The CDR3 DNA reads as TGCAGCGTTGACCGATCCAGCTCCTACAATGAGCAGTTCTTC.

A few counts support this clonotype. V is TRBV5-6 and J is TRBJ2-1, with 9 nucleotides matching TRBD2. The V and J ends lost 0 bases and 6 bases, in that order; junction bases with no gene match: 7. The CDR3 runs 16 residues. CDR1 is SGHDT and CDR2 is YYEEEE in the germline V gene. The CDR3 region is CASSLGSSGILNEQFF. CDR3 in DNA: TGTGCCAGCAGCTTGGGCTCTAGCGGGATACTCAATGAGCAGTTCTTC. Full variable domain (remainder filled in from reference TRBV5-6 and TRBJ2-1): DAGVTQSPTHLIKTRGQQVTLRCSPKSGHDTVSWYQQALGQGPQFIFQYYEEEERQRGNFPDRFSGHQFPNYSSELNVNALLLGDSALYLCASSLGSSGILNEQFFGPGTRLTVL.

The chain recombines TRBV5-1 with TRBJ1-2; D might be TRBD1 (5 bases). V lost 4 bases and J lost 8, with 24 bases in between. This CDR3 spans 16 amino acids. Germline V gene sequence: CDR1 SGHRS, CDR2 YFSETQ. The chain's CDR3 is CASSRIRDAWAEGYTF. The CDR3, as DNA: TGCGCCAGCAGCAGGATACGGGACGCCTGGGCGGAAGGCTACACCTTC.

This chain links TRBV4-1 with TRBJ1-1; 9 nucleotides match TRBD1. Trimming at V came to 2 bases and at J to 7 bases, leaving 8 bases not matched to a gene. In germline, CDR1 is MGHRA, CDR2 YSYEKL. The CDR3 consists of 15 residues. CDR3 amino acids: CASSQLQGAVREAFF. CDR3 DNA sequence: TGCGCCAGCAGCCAACTACAGGGGGCGGTCCGTGAAGCTTTCTTT.

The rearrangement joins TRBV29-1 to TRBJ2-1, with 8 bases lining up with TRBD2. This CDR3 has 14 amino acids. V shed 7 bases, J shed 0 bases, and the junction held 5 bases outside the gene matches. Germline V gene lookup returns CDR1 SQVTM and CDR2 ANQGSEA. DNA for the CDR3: TGCAGCGCCCGGGGGGGAAGCTCCTACAATGAGCAGTTCTTC. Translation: CSARGGSSYNEQFF.

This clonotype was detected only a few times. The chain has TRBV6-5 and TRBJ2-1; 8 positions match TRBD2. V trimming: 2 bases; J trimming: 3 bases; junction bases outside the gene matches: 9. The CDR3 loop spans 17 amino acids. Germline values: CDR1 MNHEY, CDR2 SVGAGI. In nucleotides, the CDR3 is TGTGCCAGCAGTTACGGACCAGCGGGAGAGAACTACAATGAGCAGTTCTTC. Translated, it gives CASSYGPAGENYNEQFF.

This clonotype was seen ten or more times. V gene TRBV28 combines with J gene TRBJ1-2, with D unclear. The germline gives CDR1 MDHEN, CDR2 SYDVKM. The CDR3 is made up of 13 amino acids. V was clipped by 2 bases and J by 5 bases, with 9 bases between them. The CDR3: CASSLGPGYGYTF. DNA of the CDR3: TGTGCCAGCAGTTTAGGACCAGGTTATGGCTACACCTTC.

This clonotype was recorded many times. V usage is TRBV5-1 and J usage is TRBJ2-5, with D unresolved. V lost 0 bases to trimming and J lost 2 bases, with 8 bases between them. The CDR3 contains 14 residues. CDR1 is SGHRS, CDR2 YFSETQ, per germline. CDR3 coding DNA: TGCGCCAGCAGCTTGGAGGCAGTTCAAGAGACCCAGTACTTC. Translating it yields CASSLEAVQETQYF.

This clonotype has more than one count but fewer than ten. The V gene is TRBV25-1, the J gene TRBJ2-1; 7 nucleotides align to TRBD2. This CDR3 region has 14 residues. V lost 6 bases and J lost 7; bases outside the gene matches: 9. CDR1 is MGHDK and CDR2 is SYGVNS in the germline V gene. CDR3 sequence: CASSLSGIVNEQFF. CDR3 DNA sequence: TGTGCCAGCAGCCTAAGCGGGATTGTGAATGAGCAGTTCTTC.

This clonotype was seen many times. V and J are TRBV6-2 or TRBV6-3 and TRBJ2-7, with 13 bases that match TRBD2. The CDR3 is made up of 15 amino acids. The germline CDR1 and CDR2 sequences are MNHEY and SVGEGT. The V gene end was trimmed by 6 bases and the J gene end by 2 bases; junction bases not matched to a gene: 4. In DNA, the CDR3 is TGTGCCAGCAGCTTACTAGCGGGAGGGACCTACGAGCAGTACTTC. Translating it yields CASSLLAGGTYEQYF.

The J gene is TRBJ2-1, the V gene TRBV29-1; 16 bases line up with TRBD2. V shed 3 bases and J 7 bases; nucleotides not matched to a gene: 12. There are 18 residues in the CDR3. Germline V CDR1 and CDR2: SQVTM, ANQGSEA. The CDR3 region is CSVEGLAGGPTSANEQFF. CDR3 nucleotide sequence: TGCAGCGTTGAGGGACTAGCGGGAGGGCCAACGAGTGCGAATGAGCAGTTCTTC.

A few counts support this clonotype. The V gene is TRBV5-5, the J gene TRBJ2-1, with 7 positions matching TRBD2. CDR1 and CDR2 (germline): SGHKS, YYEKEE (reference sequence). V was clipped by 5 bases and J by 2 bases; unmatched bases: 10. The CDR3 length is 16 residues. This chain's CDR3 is CASSFLPSGPYNEQFF. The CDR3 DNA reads TGTGCCAGCAGTTTTCTCCCTAGCGGACCCTACAATGAGCAGTTCTTC.

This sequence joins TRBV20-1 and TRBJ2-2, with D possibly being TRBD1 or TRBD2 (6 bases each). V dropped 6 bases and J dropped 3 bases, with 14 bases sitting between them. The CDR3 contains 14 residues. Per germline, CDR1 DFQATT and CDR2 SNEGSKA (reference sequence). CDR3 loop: CSARGGRHTGELFF. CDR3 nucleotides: TGCAGTGCCAGGGGTGGGAGGCACACCGGGGAGCTGTTTTTT.

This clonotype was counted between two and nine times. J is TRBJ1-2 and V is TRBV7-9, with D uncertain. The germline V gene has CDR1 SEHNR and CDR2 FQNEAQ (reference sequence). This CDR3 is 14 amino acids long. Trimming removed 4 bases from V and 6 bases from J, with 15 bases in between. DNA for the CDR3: TGTGCCAGCAGCTACGACTTGGATGTACATGGCTACACCTTC. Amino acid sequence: CASSYDLDVHGYTF. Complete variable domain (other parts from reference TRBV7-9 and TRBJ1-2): DTGVSQNPRHKITKRGQNVTFRCDPISEHNRLYWYRQTLGQGPEFLTYFQNEAQLEKSRLLSDRFSAERPKGSFSTLEIQRTEQGDSAMYLCASSYDLDVHGYTFGSGTRLTVV.

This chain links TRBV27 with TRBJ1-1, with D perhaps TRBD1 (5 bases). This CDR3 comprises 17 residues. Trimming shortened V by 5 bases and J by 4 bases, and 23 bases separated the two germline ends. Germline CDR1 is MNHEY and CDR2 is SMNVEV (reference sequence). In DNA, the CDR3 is TGTGCCAGCAGTGGCCCTAACCCTCTATCCGGGGGCACTGAAGCTTTCTTT. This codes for CASSGPNPLSGGTEAFF.

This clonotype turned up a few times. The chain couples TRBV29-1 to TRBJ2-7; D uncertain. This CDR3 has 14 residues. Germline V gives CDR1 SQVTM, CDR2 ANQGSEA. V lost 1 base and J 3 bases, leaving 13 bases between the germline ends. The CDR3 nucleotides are TGCAGCGTTGAAGGACGGTACCCCGACTACGAGCAGTACTTC. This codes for CSVEGRYPDYEQYF.